The rows below give T cell receptor beta chains drawn from one sample of a study of CD8+ T cells in alopecia areata. TCRdb keeps only in-frame clones here, not all; method: immunoSEQ multiplex PCR. Of around 290,000 clones in the sample, 58% were seen once. The sample consisted of CD4+ T cells sorted from blood, taken at week 24, from a patient treated with tofacitinib. These receptors all stem from a human donor with alopecia areata. Both conserved end residues are part of each CDR3. The order of the fields is CDR3 protein, CDR3 DNA, clone size, D gene, J gene, V gene. The D gene is left open where the match is weak. Size values are once, few and many counts, or a class for expanded clones, and some rows have none.

CDR3: CASSLSNPGNTIYF; DNA: TGCGCCAGCAGCTTGTCTAATCCTGGAAACACCATATATTTT; size: NA; D: NA; J: TRBJ1-3; V: TRBV5-1
CDR3: CASSPEGQNTEAFF; DNA: TGCGCCAGCAGCCCAGAGGGACAAAACACTGAAGCTTTCTTT; size: NA; D: NA; J: TRBJ1-1; V: TRBV5-1
CDR3: CSASAIDEQYF; DNA: TGCAGCGCATCGGCTATTGACGAGCAGTACTTC; size: few; D: NA; J: TRBJ2-7; V: TRBV29-1
CDR3: CASSHGLAGATNEQFF; DNA: TGCGCCAGCAGTCACGGACTAGCGGGGGCCACAAATGAGCAGTTCTTC; size: few; D: TRBD2; J: TRBJ2-1; V: TRBV4-1
CDR3: CSVFDPAKNIQYF; DNA: TGCAGCGTTTTTGATCCAGCCAAAAACATTCAGTACTTC; size: NA; D: NA; J: TRBJ2-4; V: TRBV29-1
CDR3: CASGFRETQYF; DNA: TGTGCGTCCGGGTTTCGAGAGACCCAGTACTTC; size: few; D: NA; J: TRBJ2-5; V: TRBV19
CDR3: CASSQAGTSSYSPLHF; DNA: TGCGCCAGCAGCCAAGCCGGGACCTCTAGTTATTCACCCCTCCACTTT; size: NA; D: NA; J: TRBJ1-6; V: TRBV4-1
CDR3: CASSLWADDEQFF; DNA: TGTGCCAGCAGTTTATGGGCGGACGATGAGCAGTTCTTC; size: NA; D: NA; J: TRBJ2-1; V: TRBV28
CDR3: CASSALGRGVDQPQHF; DNA: TGTGCCAGCAGCGCCCTGGGTAGAGGGGTCGATCAGCCCCAGCATTTT; size: NA; D: NA; J: TRBJ1-5; V: TRBV7-9
CDR3: CASSLGAGGNTEAFF; DNA: TGCGCCAGCAGCTTGGGCGCCGGCGGGAACACTGAAGCTTTCTTT; size: NA; D: NA; J: TRBJ1-1; V: TRBV5-1
CDR3: CASSFPGDYGYTF; DNA: TGTGCCAGCAGTTTCCCGGGGGACTATGGCTACACCTTC; size: NA; D: NA; J: TRBJ1-2; V: TRBV5-4
CDR3: CAISEGREGGYGYTF; DNA: TGTGCCATCAGTGAAGGACGGGAGGGCGGCTATGGCTACACCTTC; size: few; D: NA; J: TRBJ1-2; V: TRBV10-3
CDR3: CSVERGSTEAFF; DNA: TGCAGCGTTGAAAGGGGGAGCACTGAAGCTTTCTTT; size: NA; D: NA; J: TRBJ1-1; V: TRBV29-1
CDR3: CASSYKTGLSTYEQYF; DNA: TGTGCCAGCAGTTACAAGACAGGGCTTTCCACCTACGAGCAGTACTTC; size: few; D: TRBD1; J: TRBJ2-7; V: TRBV6-6
CDR3: CASSLTGPSSGANVLTF; DNA: TGTGCCAGCTCACTTACGGGTCCATCCTCTGGGGCCAACGTCCTGACTTTC; size: few; D: NA; J: TRBJ2-6; V: TRBV18
CDR3: CASSGGDKQYF; DNA: TGTGCCAGCAGCGGGGGAGACAAGCAGTACTTC; size: once; D: NA; J: TRBJ2-7; V: TRBV5-4
CDR3: CASSEDYGYTF; DNA: TGTGCCAGCAGTGAGGACTATGGCTACACCTTC; size: NA; D: NA; J: TRBJ1-2; V: TRBV2
CDR3: CSVEDDNRALNTGELFF; DNA: TGCAGCGTTGAAGATGACAACAGGGCCTTGAACACCGGGGAGCTGTTTTTT; size: NA; D: NA; J: TRBJ2-2; V: TRBV29-1
CDR3: CASSPPSGGAHEQYF; DNA: TGTGCCAGCAGCCCCCCTAGCGGGGGGGCGCACGAGCAGTACTTC; size: NA; D: TRBD2; J: TRBJ2-7; V: TRBV7-2
CDR3: CASSLLLGQGGEQYF; DNA: TGTGCCAGCAGTCTTCTGTTAGGACAGGGTGGCGAGCAGTACTTC; size: few; D: TRBD1; J: TRBJ2-7; V: TRBV27
CDR3: CASSPLAGGYTF; DNA: TGTGCCAGCAGCCCACTCGCCGGGGGCTACACCTTC; size: NA; D: NA; J: TRBJ1-2; V: TRBV14
CDR3: CASSQTGQGWGSNQPQHF; DNA: TGCGCCAGCAGTCAAACGGGACAGGGGTGGGGAAGCAATCAGCCCCAGCATTTT; size: few; D: TRBD1; J: TRBJ1-5; V: TRBV23-1
CDR3: CASSLGTYYNEQFF; DNA: TGTGCCAGCAGTTTGGGGACTTATTACAATGAGCAGTTCTTC; size: NA; D: NA; J: TRBJ2-1; V: TRBV27
CDR3: CSVEDRTNEKLFF; DNA: TGCAGCGTTGAAGATCGGACGAACGAAAAACTGTTTTTT; size: NA; D: NA; J: TRBJ1-4; V: TRBV29-1
CDR3: CASSTEGQINTEAFF; DNA: TGTGCCAGCAGCACGGAGGGGCAGATAAACACTGAAGCTTTCTTT; size: NA; D: NA; J: TRBJ1-1; V: TRBV5-4
CDR3: CASSPQESSYGYTF; DNA: TGTGCCAGCAGCCCCCAAGAGAGTTCCTATGGCTACACCTTC; size: NA; D: NA; J: TRBJ1-2; V: TRBV9
CDR3: CASSPHSNQPQHF; DNA: TGTGCCAGCAGTCCCCATAGCAATCAGCCCCAGCATTTT; size: NA; D: NA; J: TRBJ1-5; V: TRBV7-9
CDR3: CASSLALDQETQYF; DNA: TGCGCCAGCAGCTTGGCTTTAGACCAAGAGACCCAGTACTTC; size: NA; D: NA; J: TRBJ2-5; V: TRBV5-1
CDR3: CASSYPASENEQFF; DNA: TGTGCCAGCAGCTACCCAGCTAGCGAAAATGAGCAGTTCTTC; size: NA; D: NA; J: TRBJ2-1; V: TRBV11-2
CDR3: CASSPSRDYGNTIYF; DNA: TGTGCCAGCTCACCATCTCGGGATTATGGAAACACCATATATTTT; size: NA; D: NA; J: TRBJ1-3; V: TRBV18
CDR3: CAWIAGSTDTQYF; DNA: TGTGCCTGGATAGCGGGGAGCACAGATACGCAGTATTTT; size: NA; D: TRBD2; J: TRBJ2-3; V: TRBV30
CDR3: CASSLSHGTYGQPQHF; DNA: TGTGCCAGCAGTTTATCTCATGGGACGTATGGTCAGCCCCAGCATTTT; size: NA; D: NA; J: TRBJ1-5; V: TRBV28
CDR3: CASSFPSRGPNEKLFF; DNA: TGTGCCAGCAGCTTCCCATCCAGGGGGCCTAATGAAAAACTGTTTTTT; size: NA; D: TRBD1; J: TRBJ1-4; V: TRBV11-2
CDR3: CASSQTPGQQNNEQFF; DNA: TGCGCCAGCAGCCAGACACCCGGACAGCAGAACAATGAGCAGTTCTTC; size: NA; D: NA; J: TRBJ2-1; V: TRBV4-1
CDR3: CASSFLTSNNEQFF; DNA: TGTGCCAGCAGCTTTTTGACTTCCAACAATGAGCAGTTCTTC; size: few; D: NA; J: TRBJ2-1; V: TRBV7-2
CDR3: CASSSVGNQPQHF; DNA: TGTGCCAGCAGCTCGGTTGGCAATCAGCCCCAGCATTTT; size: NA; D: NA; J: TRBJ1-5; V: TRBV7-9
CDR3: CASSFDRGSGYTF; DNA: TGTGCCAGCAGCTTCGACAGGGGTAGCGGCTACACCTTC; size: NA; D: TRBD1; J: TRBJ1-2; V: TRBV7-3
CDR3: CSVEDLTGAAGANVLTF; DNA: TGCAGCGTTGAAGACCTTACTGGGGCAGCTGGGGCCAACGTCCTGACTTTC; size: NA; D: NA; J: TRBJ2-6; V: TRBV29-1
CDR3: CASSVGAGSSYEQYF; DNA: TGTGCCAGCAGCGTAGGGGCAGGGAGCTCCTACGAGCAGTACTTC; size: NA; D: NA; J: TRBJ2-7; V: TRBV9
CDR3: CASSFKGDTEAFF; DNA: TGTGCCAGCAGCTTCAAGGGGGACACTGAAGCTTTCTTT; size: NA; D: NA; J: TRBJ1-1; V: TRBV7-2
CDR3: CASRETSSGELFF; DNA: TGTGCCAGCAGAGAGACTAGCTCCGGGGAGCTGTTTTTT; size: few; D: TRBD2; J: TRBJ2-2; V: TRBV2
CDR3: CASSLNGAGEGSPLHF; DNA: TGTGCCAGCAGCTTAAACGGGGCCGGAGAAGGTTCACCCCTCCACTTT; size: NA; D: NA; J: TRBJ1-6; V: TRBV13
CDR3: CASSWGTGETEAFF; DNA: TGCGCCAGCAGCTGGGGGACAGGCGAGACTGAAGCTTTCTTT; size: few; D: TRBD1; J: TRBJ1-1; V: TRBV5-1
CDR3: CSVELPGTNTEAFF; DNA: TGCAGCGTTGAACTCCCGGGGACGAACACTGAAGCTTTCTTT; size: NA; D: NA; J: TRBJ1-1; V: TRBV29-1
CDR3: CASSQETTAPYGYTF; DNA: TGCGCCAGCAGCCAAGAGACGACAGCTCCCTATGGCTACACCTTC; size: few; D: NA; J: TRBJ1-2; V: TRBV4-1
CDR3: CASSQEGYSPLHF; DNA: TGCGCCAGCAGCCAAGAAGGTTACTCACCCCTCCACTTT; size: NA; D: NA; J: TRBJ1-6; V: TRBV4-3
CDR3: CASSSVPGTGQPQHF; DNA: TGTGCCAGCAGTTCGGTCCCGGGGACGGGTCAGCCCCAGCATTTT; size: once; D: NA; J: TRBJ1-5; V: TRBV27
CDR3: CSANEVHGYTF; DNA: TGCAGTGCTAACGAGGTGCATGGCTACACCTTC; size: NA; D: NA; J: TRBJ1-2; V: TRBV20-1
CDR3: CASTPLDEQYF; DNA: TGTGCCAGTACTCCGTTGGACGAGCAGTACTTC; size: NA; D: NA; J: TRBJ2-7; V: TRBV7-9
CDR3: CSASGRVGTEAFF; DNA: TGCAGCGCCTCGGGGAGGGTCGGAACTGAAGCTTTCTTT; size: NA; D: NA; J: TRBJ1-1; V: TRBV29-1
CDR3: CASSRTENYGYTF; DNA: TGTGCCAGCAGCCGAACAGAGAACTATGGCTACACCTTC; size: few; D: NA; J: TRBJ1-2; V: TRBV11-1
CDR3: CASSQEDRVNEQFF; DNA: TGCGCCAGCAGCCAAGAGGACAGGGTGAATGAGCAGTTCTTC; size: NA; D: TRBD1; J: TRBJ2-1; V: TRBV4-1
CDR3: CASSFRGSPGGYNEQFF; DNA: TGCGCCAGCAGCTTCCGGGGGTCTCCCGGAGGGTACAATGAGCAGTTCTTC; size: once; D: NA; J: TRBJ2-1; V: TRBV5-1
CDR3: CAISTAGKNTEAFF; DNA: TGTGCCATCAGTACAGCAGGAAAGAACACTGAAGCTTTCTTT; size: NA; D: NA; J: TRBJ1-1; V: TRBV10-3